The clone carrying this TCR beta chain was observed a few times. Its antigen is undetermined. Germline assignment: CDR1 SGHRS and CDR2 YFSETQ. V dropped 4 bases and J dropped 1; count of bases not matched to a gene: 3. This CDR3 has 15 amino acids. TCRdb re-analysed the RT-PCR reads in MiXCR, keeping a single row per CDR3 protein. The sample gives under 750,000 distinct CDR3 sequences, 12% of which show up once; roughly a tenth is in the top ten. These data are taken from a study of response to subunit inactivated influenza vaccine. Regarding the study as a whole: A suggestion made by the authors is that each seasonal influenza vaccination recruits few new T cells.

The specimen was PBMCs from blood, collected on the day of vaccination. The TCR sequence derives from a man aged 50 to 60 who received an inactivated influenza vaccine. This chain joins TRBV5-1 and TRBJ2-5, with TRBD2 identical over 11 bases. The CDR3 region is CASSVAGGPQETQYF. In nucleotides, the CDR3 is TGCGCCAGCAGCGTAGCGGGAGGGCCCCAAGAGACCCAGTACTTC.